Listed below are T cell receptor beta chains from one sample, sequenced in a study of human T cells and chemical hapten exposure. MiXCR, applied by TCRdb to the 5' RACE reads, yields one record per CDR3 protein. The data contain 110,000 or so distinct CDR3 sequences, 15% to 20% of them singletons. The receptors were sampled from a human donor in good health. Each CDR3 is given with its conserved first and last residue. The D gene is left open where the match is weak. Clone size, where shown, is once, few, many, or a class for clones that have expanded.

d_call: NA; j_call: TRBJ2-7; clone_size: NA; v_call: TRBV20-1; cdr3_nt: TGCAGTGCTAGTAGGCCAGACTACGAGCAGTACTTC; cdr3_aa: CSASRPDYEQYF
d_call: TRBD1; j_call: TRBJ2-7; clone_size: NA; v_call: TRBV7-9; cdr3_nt: TGTGCCAGCAGCTGGAGACAGGGCGGTTTCTACGAGCAGTACTTC; cdr3_aa: CASSWRQGGFYEQYF
d_call: TRBD1; j_call: TRBJ1-1; clone_size: once; v_call: TRBV6-6; cdr3_nt: TGTGCCAGCAGTTTCGAAAGGACAGGGCGAACTGAAGCTTTCTTT; cdr3_aa: CASSFERTGRTEAFF
d_call: NA; j_call: TRBJ1-1; clone_size: few; v_call: TRBV5-1; cdr3_nt: NA; cdr3_aa: CASSTSVVRNTEAFF
d_call: TRBD1; j_call: TRBJ2-5; clone_size: NA; v_call: TRBV29-1; cdr3_nt: TGCAGCGTTGGTGCCGGGACAGGGGGGCCCCAGTACTTC; cdr3_aa: CSVGAGTGGPQYF
d_call: NA; j_call: TRBJ2-7; clone_size: NA; v_call: TRBV25-1; cdr3_nt: TGTGCCAGCAGTGAAGGCGGTTTTAGGGGGGACGAGCAGTACTTC; cdr3_aa: CASSEGGFRGDEQYF
d_call: TRBD2; j_call: TRBJ2-3; clone_size: few; v_call: TRBV28; cdr3_nt: TGTGCCAGCAGTTCCCTAGCGGAGTCCACAGATACGCAGTATTTT; cdr3_aa: CASSSLAESTDTQYF
d_call: NA; j_call: TRBJ2-7; clone_size: few; v_call: TRBV2; cdr3_nt: TGTGCCAGCCAGTCGGCAGGCGGTAGCTCCTACGAGCAGTACTTC; cdr3_aa: CASQSAGGSSYEQYF
d_call: NA; j_call: TRBJ2-1; clone_size: few; v_call: TRBV28; cdr3_nt: TGTGCCAGCCGTACAGGCTTCTACAATGAGCAGTTCTTC; cdr3_aa: CASRTGFYNEQFF
d_call: NA; j_call: TRBJ2-2; clone_size: NA; v_call: TRBV2; cdr3_nt: TGTGCCAGCAGACCTATTTCGGGGACTTCCACCGGGGAGCTGTTTTTT; cdr3_aa: CASRPISGTSTGELFF
d_call: NA; j_call: TRBJ2-1; clone_size: NA; v_call: TRBV6-5; cdr3_nt: TGTGCCAGCAGTTACCTGGTCCCGCCGACCTACAATGAGCAGTTCTTC; cdr3_aa: CASSYLVPPTYNEQFF
d_call: NA; j_call: TRBJ2-3; clone_size: NA; v_call: TRBV7-8; cdr3_nt: TGTGCCAGCAGCTTAAATTGGAGAGGGAGACTCACAGATACGCAGTATTTT; cdr3_aa: CASSLNWRGRLTDTQYF
d_call: TRBD2; j_call: TRBJ2-3; clone_size: few; v_call: TRBV28; cdr3_nt: TGTGCCAGCAGTAGGATTAGCGGGCTCACAGATACGCAGTATTTT; cdr3_aa: CASSRISGLTDTQYF
d_call: NA; j_call: TRBJ2-7; clone_size: NA; v_call: TRBV7-8; cdr3_nt: TGTGCCAGCAGCCCCTGGTTAGGGGCAGCGAACGAGCAGTACTTC; cdr3_aa: CASSPWLGAANEQYF
d_call: NA; j_call: TRBJ2-3; clone_size: NA; v_call: TRBV29-1; cdr3_nt: TGCAGCTTCGAGTGGAGGGCCGGCACAGATACGCAGTATTTT; cdr3_aa: CSFEWRAGTDTQYF
d_call: NA; j_call: TRBJ2-3; clone_size: NA; v_call: TRBV12-3/TRBV12-4; cdr3_nt: TGTGCCAGCAGTTCGGTCCTCACAGATACGCAGTATTTT; cdr3_aa: CASSSVLTDTQYF
d_call: NA; j_call: TRBJ1-4; clone_size: few; v_call: TRBV19; cdr3_nt: TGTGCCAGTAGTACTCTCGGGGCTAATGAAAAACTGTTTTTT; cdr3_aa: CASSTLGANEKLFF
d_call: TRBD1; j_call: TRBJ1-5; clone_size: NA; v_call: TRBV5-6; cdr3_nt: TGTGCCAGCAGCGATACAGGGGGTAGTAGCAATCAGCCCCAGCATTTT; cdr3_aa: CASSDTGGSSNQPQHF
d_call: TRBD2; j_call: TRBJ2-7; clone_size: few; v_call: TRBV28; cdr3_nt: TGTGCCAGCAGTTTGGTCGGGACTAGCAGTTACGAGCAGTACTTC; cdr3_aa: CASSLVGTSSYEQYF
d_call: NA; j_call: TRBJ2-4; clone_size: NA; v_call: TRBV7-2; cdr3_nt: TGTGCCAGCAGCATAACCCACAGGGCCAAAAACATTCAGTACTTC; cdr3_aa: CASSITHRAKNIQYF
d_call: TRBD1; j_call: TRBJ1-2; clone_size: few; v_call: TRBV28; cdr3_nt: TGTGCCAGCCAGGGGGCATTAATGGGAGGCTACACCTTC; cdr3_aa: CASQGALMGGYTF
d_call: NA; j_call: TRBJ2-1; clone_size: NA; v_call: TRBV5-1; cdr3_nt: TGCGCCAGCAGCTTGGTTCCCAATGAGCAGTTCTTC; cdr3_aa: CASSLVPNEQFF
d_call: TRBD1; j_call: TRBJ1-1; clone_size: NA; v_call: TRBV29-1; cdr3_nt: TGCAGCGTTTGGGACAGGAACACTGAAGCTTTCTTT; cdr3_aa: CSVWDRNTEAFF
d_call: NA; j_call: TRBJ2-7; clone_size: NA; v_call: TRBV27; cdr3_nt: TGTGCCGCAGGCAGCTCCTACGAGCAGTACTTC; cdr3_aa: CAAGSSYEQYF
d_call: TRBD2; j_call: TRBJ2-1; clone_size: NA; v_call: TRBV4-2; cdr3_nt: TGTGCCAGCAGCCAAGGGACTAGCGTCTACAATGAGCAGTTCTTC; cdr3_aa: CASSQGTSVYNEQFF
d_call: NA; j_call: TRBJ1-5; clone_size: NA; v_call: TRBV15; cdr3_nt: TGTGGCACCAGCAGAGATGAGGGAAGGGCGTCGAATCAGCCCCAGCATTTT; cdr3_aa: CGTSRDEGRASNQPQHF